Below are 9 T cell receptor beta chains sequenced from a single sample in a study of metastatic and nonmetastatic thyroid tumors. TCRdb reassembled clones from the PCR reads with MiXCR. The table includes some 20,000 clones, 16% detected once. Before thyroid surgery, none of the patients had received any treatment. Input material: blood. The receptor set was obtained from a male donor with papillary thyroid cancer or a benign thyroid nodule (not recorded which). Some clones in this sample may be carry-over from other donors' samples.

By share, this clone ranks as medium-sized (0.01 to 0.1%). The V call is TRBV20-1, the J call TRBJ1-5; D perhaps matches TRBD1 (6 bases). The CDR3 covers 14 residues. Germline V CDR1 and CDR2: DFQATT, SNEGSKA (reference sequence). Trimming cost V 3 bases and J 5 bases, with 14 bases left between them. CDR3 coding DNA: TGCAGTGCTAGTATTTGGGCAGGGGATCAGCCCCAGCATTTT. Its protein is CSASIWAGDQPQHF.

This clone was observed many times. The genes are TRBV11-3 and TRBJ2-5; 8 bases fit TRBD1. The CDR3 sequence is 14 residues long. CDR1 is SGHNT and CDR2 is YENEEA in the germline V gene. With 5 bases clipped from V and 4 bases from J, the junction kept 6 bases outside the gene matches. The CDR3 DNA is TGTGCCAGCAGCCCTGGACAGGGAAGAGAGACCCAGTACTTC. Residues: CASSPGQGRETQYF.

This clone was found many times. The chain has TRBV6-6 and TRBJ2-7; D unresolved. CDR1 and CDR2 (germline): MNHNY, SVGAGI (reference sequence). The CDR3 covers 15 residues. V was trimmed by 2 bases and J by 0 bases, leaving 11 bases between them. The CDR3: CASSYKGHSSYEQYF. The DNA of the CDR3 is TGTGCCAGCAGTTACAAGGGTCACAGCTCCTACGAGCAGTACTTC.

In its sample, this clone is large (0.1 to 1%). J is TRBJ2-1 and V is TRBV24-1; 14 bases map to TRBD2. CDR1 and CDR2 from the germline V gene are KGHDR and SFDVKD. Trimming took 5 bases from V and 5 from J; bases not matched to a gene: 7. The length of the CDR3 is 17 residues. As DNA, the CDR3 is TGTGCCACCAGTGTAGGGACTAGCGGGAGAATTAACAATGAGCAGTTCTTC. Translation: CATSVGTSGRINNEQFF.

The sample holds many counts of this clone. V usage is TRBV9 and J usage is TRBJ2-1, with 9 positions matching TRBD2. The trim removed 1 base at V and 8 bases at J, leaving 7 bases unmatched. The CDR3 contains 15 residues. Germline lookup yields CDR1 SGDLS and CDR2 YYNGEE. CDR3 in DNA: TGTGCCAGCAGCGTACGGCTAGCGGGGAGTGATGAGCAGTTCTTC. Its translation: CASSVRLAGSDEQFF.

This clone was observed a few times. The CDR3 protein is CASTPDRGAYGYTF. CDR3 in DNA: TGTGCCAGCACCCCTGACAGGGGAGCCTATGGCTACACCTTC. V is TRBV19 and J is TRBJ1-2; 8 nucleotides match TRBD1. There are 14 residues in the CDR3. Trimming cost V 9 bases and J 4 bases; bases outside gene matches: 10. CDR1 is LNHDA and CDR2 is SQIVND in the germline V gene (reference sequence).

This clone was seen at least ten times. The chain combines TRBV5-4 with TRBJ2-7; D is undetermined. V gave up 4 bases and J gave up 0 bases, with 14 bases separating them. CDR1 is SGHNT, CDR2 YYREEE, per germline (reference sequence). The CDR3 is 15 residues long. The CDR3 nucleotides are TGTGCCAGCAGCAACCCATTGAAGCCCTCCTACGAGCAGTACTTC. This codes for CASSNPLKPSYEQYF.

This clone was counted only a few times. This chain uses TRBV10-3 with TRBJ2-6; possible D gene TRBD2, 5 bases. The CDR3 is 14 amino acids. Trimming stripped 4 bases from V and 4 bases from J, with 8 bases between. The germline V gene has CDR1 ENHRY and CDR2 SYGVKD. The CDR3 protein is CAISGGSGANVLTF. The CDR3 nucleotides are TGTGCCATCAGTGGAGGGTCCGGGGCCAACGTCCTGACTTTC.

This clone occurred a few times. This may be a read error: a much more frequent sequence differs by one nucleotide. The V gene is TRBV12-3 or TRBV12-4, the J gene TRBJ2-3; D tentatively reads TRBD1 or TRBD2 (5 bases each). The V end lost 4 bases, the J end lost 4 bases, and 12 bases lay between the germline ends. The CDR3 runs to 14 residues. The CDR3 here is CASSWGNWSDTQYF. Here the CDR3 DNA reads TGTGCCAGCAGTTGGGGGAACTGGTCAGATACGCAGTATTTT.